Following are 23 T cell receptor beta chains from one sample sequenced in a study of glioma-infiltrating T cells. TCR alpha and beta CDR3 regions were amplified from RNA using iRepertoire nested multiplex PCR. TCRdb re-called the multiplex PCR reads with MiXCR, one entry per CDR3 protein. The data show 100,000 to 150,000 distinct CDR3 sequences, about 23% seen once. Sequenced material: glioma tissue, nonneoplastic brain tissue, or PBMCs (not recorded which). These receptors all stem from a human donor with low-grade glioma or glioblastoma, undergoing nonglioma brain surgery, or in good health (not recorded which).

Here the CDR3 reads CASSGVPGFVSPLHF. DNA for the CDR3: TGTGCCAGCAGCGGGGTGCCAGGGTTCGTGTCACCCCTCCACTTT. The V gene is TRBV12-3 or TRBV12-4, the J gene TRBJ1-6; D may be TRBD1 (5 bases). The CDR3 is 15 amino acids. V was pared by 6 bases and J by 10 bases, with 19 bases between.

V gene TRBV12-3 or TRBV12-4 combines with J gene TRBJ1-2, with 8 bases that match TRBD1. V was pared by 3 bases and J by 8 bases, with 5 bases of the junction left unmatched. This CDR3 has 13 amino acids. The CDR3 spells CASSLDREGGYTF. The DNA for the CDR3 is TGTGCCAGCAGTTTGGACAGGGAGGGAGGCTACACCTTC.

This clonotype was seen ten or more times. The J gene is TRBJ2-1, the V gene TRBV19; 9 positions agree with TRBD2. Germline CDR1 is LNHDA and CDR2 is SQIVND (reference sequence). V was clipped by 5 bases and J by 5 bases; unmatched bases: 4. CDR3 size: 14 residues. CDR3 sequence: CASSSREGDNEQFF. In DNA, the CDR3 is TGTGCCAGTAGTTCGCGGGAGGGAGACAATGAGCAGTTCTTC.

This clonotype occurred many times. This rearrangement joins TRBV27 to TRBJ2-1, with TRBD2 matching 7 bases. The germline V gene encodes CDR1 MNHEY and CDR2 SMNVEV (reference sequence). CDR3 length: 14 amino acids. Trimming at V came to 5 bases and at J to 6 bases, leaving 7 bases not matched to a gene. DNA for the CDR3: TGTGCCAGCAGTCGTAGCGGGTATGGCAATGAGCAGTTCTTC. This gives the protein CASSRSGYGNEQFF.

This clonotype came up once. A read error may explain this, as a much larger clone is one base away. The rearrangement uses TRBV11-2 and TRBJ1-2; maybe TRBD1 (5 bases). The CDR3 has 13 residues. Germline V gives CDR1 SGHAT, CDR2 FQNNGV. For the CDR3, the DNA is TGTGCCAGCAGCTTAGATCGGGGACGCGGCTGCACCTTC. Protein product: CASSLDRGRGCTF.

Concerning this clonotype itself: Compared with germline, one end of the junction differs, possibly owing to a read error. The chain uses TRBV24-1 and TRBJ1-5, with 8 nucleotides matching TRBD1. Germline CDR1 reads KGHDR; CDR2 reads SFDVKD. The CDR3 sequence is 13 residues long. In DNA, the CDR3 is TGTGCCACGGCACAGGGGGGCAATAAGCCCCAGCATTTT. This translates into CATAQGGNKPQHF.

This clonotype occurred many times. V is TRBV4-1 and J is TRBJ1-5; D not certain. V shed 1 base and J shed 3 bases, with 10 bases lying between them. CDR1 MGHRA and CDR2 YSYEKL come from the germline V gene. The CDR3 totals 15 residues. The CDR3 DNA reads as TGCGCCAGCAGCCAAGTCGAGCTTAACAATCAGCCCCAGCATTTT. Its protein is CASSQVELNNQPQHF.

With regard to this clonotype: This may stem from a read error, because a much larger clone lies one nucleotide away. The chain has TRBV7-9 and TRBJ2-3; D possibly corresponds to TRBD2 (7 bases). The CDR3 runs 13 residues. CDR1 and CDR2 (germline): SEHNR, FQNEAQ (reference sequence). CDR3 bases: TGTGCCATAGGGGGGGCCAGCACAGATACGAAGTATTTT. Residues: CAIGGASTDTKYF.

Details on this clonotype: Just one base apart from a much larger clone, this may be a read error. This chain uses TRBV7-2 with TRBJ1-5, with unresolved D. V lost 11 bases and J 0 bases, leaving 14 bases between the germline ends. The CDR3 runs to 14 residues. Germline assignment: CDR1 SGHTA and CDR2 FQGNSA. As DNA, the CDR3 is TGTGCCCGCCGCCCGAGGGTTAGCAATCAGCCCCAGCATTTT. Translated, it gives CARRPRVSNQPQHF.

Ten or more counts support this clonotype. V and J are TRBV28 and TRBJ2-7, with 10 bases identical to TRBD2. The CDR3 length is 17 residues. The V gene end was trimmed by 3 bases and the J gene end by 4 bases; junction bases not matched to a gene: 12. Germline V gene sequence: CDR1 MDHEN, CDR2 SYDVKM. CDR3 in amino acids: CASSFLRVLAGKYEQYF. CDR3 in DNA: TGTGCCAGCAGTTTTTTACGGGTACTAGCGGGAAAATACGAGCAGTACTTC.

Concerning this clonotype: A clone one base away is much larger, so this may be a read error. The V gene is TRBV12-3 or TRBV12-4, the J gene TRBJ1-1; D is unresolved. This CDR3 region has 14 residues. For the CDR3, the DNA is TGTGCCAGCAGCCAGACGTGGCAGCACTCTGAAGATTTCTTT. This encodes CASSQTWQHSEDFF.

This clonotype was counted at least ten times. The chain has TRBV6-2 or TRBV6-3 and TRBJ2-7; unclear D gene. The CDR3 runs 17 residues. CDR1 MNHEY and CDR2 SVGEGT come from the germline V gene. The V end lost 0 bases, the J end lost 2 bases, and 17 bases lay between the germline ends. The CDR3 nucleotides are TGTGCCAGCAGTTACTCGACCACGACACCCAATCCCTACGAGCAGTACTTC. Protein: CASSYSTTTPNPYEQYF.

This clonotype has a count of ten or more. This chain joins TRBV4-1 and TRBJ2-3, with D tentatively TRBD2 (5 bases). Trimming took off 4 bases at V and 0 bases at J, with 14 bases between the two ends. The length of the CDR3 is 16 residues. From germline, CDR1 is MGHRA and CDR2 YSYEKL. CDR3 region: CASSLGLLASTDTQYF. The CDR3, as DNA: TGCGCCAGCAGCCTCGGACTGCTCGCTAGCACAGATACGCAGTATTTT.

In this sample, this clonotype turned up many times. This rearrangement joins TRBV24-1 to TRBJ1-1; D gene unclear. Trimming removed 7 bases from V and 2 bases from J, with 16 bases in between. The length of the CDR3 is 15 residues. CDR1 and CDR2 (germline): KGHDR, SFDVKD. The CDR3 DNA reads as TGTGCCACCAGCGGTCGGGCCCGTCTTAACACTGAAGCTTTCTTT. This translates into CATSGRARLNTEAFF.

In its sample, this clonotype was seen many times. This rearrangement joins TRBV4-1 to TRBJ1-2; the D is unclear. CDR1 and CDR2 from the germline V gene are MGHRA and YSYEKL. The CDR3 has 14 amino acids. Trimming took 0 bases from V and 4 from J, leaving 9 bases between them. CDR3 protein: CASSQDGVGYGYTF. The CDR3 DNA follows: TGCGCCAGCAGCCAAGATGGGGTCGGCTATGGCTACACCTTC.

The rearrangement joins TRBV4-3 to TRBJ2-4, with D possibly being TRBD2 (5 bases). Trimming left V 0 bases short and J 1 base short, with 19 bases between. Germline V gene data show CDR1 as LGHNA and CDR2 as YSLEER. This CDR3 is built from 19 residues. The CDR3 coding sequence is TGCGCCAGCAGCCAAGACCTCTCCAAACTTGGGGAGGCCAAAAACATTCAGTACTTC. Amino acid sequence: CASSQDLSKLGEAKNIQYF.

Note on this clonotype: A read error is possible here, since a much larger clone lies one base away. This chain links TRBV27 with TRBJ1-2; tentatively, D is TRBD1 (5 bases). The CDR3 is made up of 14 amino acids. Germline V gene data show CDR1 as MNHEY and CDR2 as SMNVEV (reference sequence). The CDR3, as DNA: TGTGCCAGCAGTTACCGGGACCGCTACTATAGCTACACCTTC. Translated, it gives CASSYRDRYYSYTF.

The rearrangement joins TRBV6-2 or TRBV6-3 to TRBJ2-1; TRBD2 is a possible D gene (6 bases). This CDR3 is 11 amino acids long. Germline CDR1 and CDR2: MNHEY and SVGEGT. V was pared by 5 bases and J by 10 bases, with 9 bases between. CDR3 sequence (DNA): TGTGCCAGCAGTCCGGGAGTCGAGCAGTTCTTC. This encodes CASSPGVEQFF.

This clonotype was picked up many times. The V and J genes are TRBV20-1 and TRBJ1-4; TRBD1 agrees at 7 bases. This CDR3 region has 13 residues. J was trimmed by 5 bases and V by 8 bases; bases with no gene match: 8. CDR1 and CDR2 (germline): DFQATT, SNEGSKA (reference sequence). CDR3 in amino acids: CSSSPTGNEKLFF. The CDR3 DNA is TGCAGTTCAAGCCCGACAGGGAATGAAAAACTGTTTTTT.

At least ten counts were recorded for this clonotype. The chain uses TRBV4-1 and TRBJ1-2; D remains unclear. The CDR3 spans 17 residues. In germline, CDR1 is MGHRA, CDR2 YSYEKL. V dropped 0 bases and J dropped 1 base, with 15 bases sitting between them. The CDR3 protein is CASSQEGSRLNNYGYTF. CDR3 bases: TGCGCCAGCAGCCAAGAGGGCAGCAGGCTTAATAACTATGGCTACACCTTC.

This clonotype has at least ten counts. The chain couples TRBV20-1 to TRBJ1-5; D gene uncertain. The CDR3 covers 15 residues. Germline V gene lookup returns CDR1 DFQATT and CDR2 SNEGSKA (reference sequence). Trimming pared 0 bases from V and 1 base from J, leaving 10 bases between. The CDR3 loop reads CSARDPSGSNQPQHF. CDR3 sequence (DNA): TGCAGTGCTAGAGATCCGTCGGGAAGCAATCAGCCCCAGCATTTT.

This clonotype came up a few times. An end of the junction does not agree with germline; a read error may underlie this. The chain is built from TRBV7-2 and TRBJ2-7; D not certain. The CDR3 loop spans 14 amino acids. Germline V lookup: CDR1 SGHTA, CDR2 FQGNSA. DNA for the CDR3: TGTGCCAGCCGCTTATCCTCTAGCTCCTACGAGCAGTACTTC. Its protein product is CASRLSSSSYEQYF.

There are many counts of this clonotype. CDR3 DNA: TGTGCCAGCAGCGACTACCGGGACAGCATATCGGGGGGCTACACCTTC. It encodes CASSDYRDSISGGYTF. The rearrangement joins TRBV7-2 to TRBJ1-2, with 7 bases matching TRBD1. Trimming removed 5 bases from V and 8 bases from J; junction bases left unmatched: 17. The CDR3 has 16 amino acids. Germline V lookup: CDR1 SGHTA, CDR2 FQGNSA.